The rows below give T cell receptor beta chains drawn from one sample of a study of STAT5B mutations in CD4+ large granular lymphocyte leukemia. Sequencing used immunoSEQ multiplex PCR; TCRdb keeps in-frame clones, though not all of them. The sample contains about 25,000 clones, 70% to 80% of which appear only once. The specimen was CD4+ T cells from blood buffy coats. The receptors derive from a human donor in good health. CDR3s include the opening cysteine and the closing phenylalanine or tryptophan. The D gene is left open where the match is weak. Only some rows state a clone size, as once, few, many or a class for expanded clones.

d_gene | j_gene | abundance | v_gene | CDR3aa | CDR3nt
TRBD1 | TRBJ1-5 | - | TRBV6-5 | CASRFAGGGEQPQHF | TGTGCCAGCAGGTTCGCAGGGGGGGGAGAGCAGCCCCAGCATTTT
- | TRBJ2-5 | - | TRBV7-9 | CASSLKESWSETQYF | TGTGCCAGCAGCTTAAAGGAATCCTGGAGCGAGACCCAGTACTTC
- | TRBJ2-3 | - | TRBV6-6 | CASSTGFPPDTQYF | TGTGCCAGCAGTACAGGGTTCCCGCCAGATACGCAGTATTTT
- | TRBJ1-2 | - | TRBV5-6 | CASSLWGADYGYTF | TGTGCCAGCAGCTTGTGGGGGGCTGACTATGGCTACACCTTC
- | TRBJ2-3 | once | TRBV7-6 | CASSLTPGFADTQYF | TGTGCCAGCAGCTTAACTCCAGGTTTCGCAGATACGCAGTATTTT
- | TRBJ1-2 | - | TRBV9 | CASSVDGNRDRGYTF | TGTGCCAGCAGCGTAGACGGTAACAGGGATCGAGGCTACACCTTC
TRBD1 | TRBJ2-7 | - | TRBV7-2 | CASSQNRGPYEQYF | TGTGCCAGCAGCCAAAACAGGGGACCCTACGAGCAGTACTTC
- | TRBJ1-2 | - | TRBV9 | CASSVIDNYGYTF | TGTGCCAGCAGCGTAATTGATAACTATGGCTACACCTTC
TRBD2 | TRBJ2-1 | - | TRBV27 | CASSGLAGGPTYNEQFF | TGTGCCAGCAGTGGACTAGCGGGAGGGCCAACCTACAATGAGCAGTTCTTC
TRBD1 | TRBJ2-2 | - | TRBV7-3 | CASSLRRQGDYTGELFF | TGTGCCAGCAGCTTAAGGAGGCAGGGGGATTACACCGGGGAGCTGTTTTTT
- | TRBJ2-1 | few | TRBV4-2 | CASSQDEGGHNEQFF | TGTGCCAGCAGCCAAGATGAGGGGGGGCACAATGAGCAGTTCTTC
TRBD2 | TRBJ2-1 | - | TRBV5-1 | CASSSGGGHEYNEQFF | TGCGCCAGCAGCTCGGGGGGGGGACACGAGTACAATGAGCAGTTCTTC
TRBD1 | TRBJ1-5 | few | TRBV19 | CASRDGTGVANQPQHF | TGTGCCAGTAGGGACGGGACAGGGGTCGCCAATCAGCCCCAGCATTTT
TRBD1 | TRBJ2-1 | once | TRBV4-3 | CASARDRSNHEQFF | TGCGCCAGCGCCAGGGACAGGAGTAACCATGAGCAGTTCTTC
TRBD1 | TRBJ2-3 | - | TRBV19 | CASSIGSGQGASDTQYF | TGTGCCAGTAGTATAGGGAGTGGCCAGGGGGCTTCAGATACGCAGTATTTT
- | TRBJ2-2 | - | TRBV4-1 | CASSQLDLVVSTGELFF | TGCGCCAGCAGCCAACTCGACCTCGTTGTAAGCACCGGGGAGCTGTTTTTT
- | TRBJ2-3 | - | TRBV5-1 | CASSFASQDTDTQYF | TGCGCCAGCAGCTTCGCGAGCCAAGACACAGATACGCAGTATTTT
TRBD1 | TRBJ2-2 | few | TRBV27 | CASTGTANTGELFF | TGTGCCAGCACAGGGACAGCGAACACCGGGGAGCTGTTTTTT
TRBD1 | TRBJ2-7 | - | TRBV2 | CASSVYRGLEQYF | TGTGCCAGCAGTGTATACAGGGGTCTCGAGCAGTACTTC
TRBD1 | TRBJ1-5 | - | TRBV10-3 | CAMGTGSDQPQHF | TGTGCCATGGGGACAGGGTCAGATCAGCCCCAGCATTTT
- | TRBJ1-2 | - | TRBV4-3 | CASSQGDSNYGYTF | TGCGCCAGCAGCCAAGGTGACAGTAACTATGGCTACACCTTC
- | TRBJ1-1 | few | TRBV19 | CASRPSSMADTEAFF | TGTGCCAGTAGACCCTCGAGTATGGCGGACACTGAAGCTTTCTTT
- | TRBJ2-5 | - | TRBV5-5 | CASSVGQNYVETQYF | TGTGCCAGCAGCGTGGGACAAAATTATGTGGAGACCCAGTACTTC
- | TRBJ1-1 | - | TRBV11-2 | CASSSSGIEAFF | TGTGCCAGCAGCTCGTCGGGTATTGAAGCTTTCTTT
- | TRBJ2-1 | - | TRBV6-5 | CASSYRPKWTYNEQFF | TGTGCCAGCAGTTACCGTCCCAAATGGACATACAATGAGCAGTTCTTC
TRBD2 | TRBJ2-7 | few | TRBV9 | CASSVGLAGGYEQYF | TGTGCCAGCAGCGTAGGACTAGCGGGAGGGTACGAGCAGTACTTC
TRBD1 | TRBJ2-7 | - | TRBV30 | CAWSARGQQYF | TGTGCCTGGAGTGCCAGGGGGCAGCAGTACTTC
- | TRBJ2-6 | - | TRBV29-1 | CSVTYSGANVLTF | TGCAGCGTAACCTACTCTGGGGCCAACGTCCTGACTTTC
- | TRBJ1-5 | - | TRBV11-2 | CASSLGGGQPQHF | TGTGCCAGCAGCTTGGGGGGTGGGCAGCCCCAGCATTTT
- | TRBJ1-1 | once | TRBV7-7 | CASSLEAGVDAEAFF | TGTGCTAGCAGCTTAGAGGCAGGGGTGGACGCTGAAGCTTTCTTT
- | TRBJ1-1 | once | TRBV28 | CASRPGSQGYTEAFF | TGTGCCAGCAGGCCGGGGTCACAAGGTTACACTGAAGCTTTCTTT
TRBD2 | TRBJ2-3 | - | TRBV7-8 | CASSLRLAGVSDTQYF | TGTGCCAGCAGCTTACGGCTAGCGGGAGTGTCAGATACGCAGTATTTT
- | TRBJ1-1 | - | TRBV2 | CASRRKDREAFF | TGTGCCAGCAGACGGAAAGACAGGGAAGCTTTCTTT
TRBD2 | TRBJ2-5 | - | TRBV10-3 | CAISETSGQETQYF | TGTGCCATCAGTGAGACTAGCGGACAAGAGACCCAGTACTTC
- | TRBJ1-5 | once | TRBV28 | CASSLSGRRNQPQHF | TGTGCCAGCAGTTTATCCGGGAGGCGCAATCAGCCCCAGCATTTT
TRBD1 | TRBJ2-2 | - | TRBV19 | CASSRRRGQGNTGELFF | TGTGCCAGTAGTAGGCGTCGGGGACAGGGGAACACCGGGGAGCTGTTTTTT
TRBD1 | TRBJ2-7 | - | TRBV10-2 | CASSEWDRSYEQYF | TGCGCCAGCAGTGAGTGGGACAGATCCTACGAGCAGTACTTC
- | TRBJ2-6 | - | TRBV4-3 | CASSQADSRAVLTF | TGCGCCAGCAGCCAAGCGGACAGCCGGGCCGTCCTGACTTTC
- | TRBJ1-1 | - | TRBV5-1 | CASSPERGLRTEAFF | TGCGCCAGCAGCCCCGAACGGGGGCTGCGGACTGAAGCTTTCTTT
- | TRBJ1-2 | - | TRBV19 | CASSINSRQGPTNYGYTF | TGTGCCAGTAGTATAAATTCGCGGCAGGGGCCCACTAACTATGGCTACACCTTC
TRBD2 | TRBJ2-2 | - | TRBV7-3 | CASSLGLAGGTGELFF | TGTGCCAGCAGCCTCGGACTAGCGGGAGGAACCGGGGAGCTGTTTTTT
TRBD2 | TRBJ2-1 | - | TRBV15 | CATSRQDKTTGSGGYNEQFF | TGTGCCACCAGCAGACAAGACAAGACAACAGGGAGCGGGGGCTACAATGAGCAGTTCTTC
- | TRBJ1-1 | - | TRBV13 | CASSLERQPRGGNTEAFF | TGTGCCAGCAGCTTAGAACGGCAGCCTAGGGGTGGGAACACTGAAGCTTTCTTT
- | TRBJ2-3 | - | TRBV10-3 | CAISDGDSTDTQYF | TGTGCCATCAGTGATGGGGATAGCACAGATACGCAGTATTTT